The source of this T cell receptor beta chain is a study of T cells in narcolepsy. As for the study in general: Healthy controls were enrolled alongside patients with narcolepsy type 1 or type 2. Study results and limitations: Autoreactive clone sequences were missing from some blood memory CD4+ repertoires. Autoreactive HCRT-specific and TRIB2-specific clonotypes were marked in same-patient CSF-versus-blood CD4+ comparisons.

This table comes from immunoSEQ multiplex PCR, and its TCRdb copy is limited to in-frame clones, with some not included. The data hold tens of thousands of clones, with around 86% observed a single time. CDR1 and CDR2 from the germline V gene are MNHNS and SASEGT. This CDR3 is built from 12 residues. The V and J ends lost 8 bases and 7 bases respectively, with 14 bases between them. This clone was detected only a few times. Its antigen is undetermined. This TCR came from a human donor with narcolepsy. The sequencing sample was made of CD45RA- memory CD4+ T cells from PBMCs. The V gene is TRBV6-1, the J gene TRBJ1-2, with D perhaps TRBD1 (6 bases). CDR3 in amino acids: CASEVNRVGYTF. The CDR3 DNA reads as TGTGCCAGCGAGGTCAACAGGGTTGGCTACACCTTC.